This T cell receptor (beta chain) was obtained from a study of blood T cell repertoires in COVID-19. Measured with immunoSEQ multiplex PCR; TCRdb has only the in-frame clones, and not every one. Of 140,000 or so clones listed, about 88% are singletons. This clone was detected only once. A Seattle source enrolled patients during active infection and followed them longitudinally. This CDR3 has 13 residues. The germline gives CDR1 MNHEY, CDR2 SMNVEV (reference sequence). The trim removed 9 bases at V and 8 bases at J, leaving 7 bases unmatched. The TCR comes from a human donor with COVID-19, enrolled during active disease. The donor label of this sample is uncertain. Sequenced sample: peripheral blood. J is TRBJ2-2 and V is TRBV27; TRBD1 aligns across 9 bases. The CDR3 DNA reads TGTGCCAGTCACAGGGGGCGGGGAGGGGAGCTGTTTTTT. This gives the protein CASHRGRGGELFF.